This TCR beta chain came from a study of cytomegalovirus exposure and HLA in healthy donors. Vbeta (60) and Jbeta (13) primers were used in the PCR. The repertoire was sequenced with immunoSEQ multiplex PCR; TCRdb's copy has only in-frame clones and lacks some. Counted here are 55,000 or so clones, approximately 73% occurring once; the ten biggest clones make up approximately 2.7%. Study outcomes and limitations: Per a later analysis, HLA-associated TCR beta chains showed more clonal expansion than other, equally common TCR beta chains.

To note about this clone: Its antigen is unknown.

From germline, CDR1 is SGHNT and CDR2 YYREEE (reference sequence). V trimming: 0 bases; J trimming: 2 bases; junction bases outside the gene matches: 4. The CDR3 contains 15 residues. The chain joins TRBV5-4 to TRBJ2-7; 8 bases are shared with TRBD2. The sequence was collected from a man between 18 and 29 years old in good health and CMV-seronegative. The sequencing input was PBMCs. Here the CDR3 reads CASSLETSGAYEQYF. The CDR3, as DNA: TGTGCCAGCAGCTTGGAAACTAGCGGAGCCTACGAGCAGTACTTC.